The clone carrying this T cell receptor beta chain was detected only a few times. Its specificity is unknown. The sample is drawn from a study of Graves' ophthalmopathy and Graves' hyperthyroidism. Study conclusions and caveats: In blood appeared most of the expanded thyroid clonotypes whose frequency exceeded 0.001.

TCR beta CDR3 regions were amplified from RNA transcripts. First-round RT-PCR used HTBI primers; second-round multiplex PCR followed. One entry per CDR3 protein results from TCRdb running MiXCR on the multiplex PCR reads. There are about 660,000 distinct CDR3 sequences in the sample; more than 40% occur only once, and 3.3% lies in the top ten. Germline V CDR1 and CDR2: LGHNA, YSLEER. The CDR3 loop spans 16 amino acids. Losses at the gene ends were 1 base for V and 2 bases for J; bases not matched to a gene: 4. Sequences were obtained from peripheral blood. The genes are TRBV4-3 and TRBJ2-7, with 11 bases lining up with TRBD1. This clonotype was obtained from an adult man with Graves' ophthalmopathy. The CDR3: CASSQGEGQGAYEQYF. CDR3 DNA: TGCGCCAGCAGCCAAGGGGAGGGACAGGGGGCCTACGAGCAGTACTTC.